The 15 T cell receptor beta chains in this list originate from one sample, sequenced in a study of blood T cell repertoires in COVID-19. Libraries were prepared by immunoSEQ multiplex PCR; TCRdb keeps only in-frame clonotypes and omits some of them. In the table there are under 200,000 clones, more than 70% of which are singletons. The material sequenced was PBMCs or T cells enriched from blood (not recorded which). Receptor source: a man aged 55-75 years who had recovered from COVID-19.

This chain links TRBV3-1 (or the pseudogene TRBV3-2) with TRBJ2-1; 10 bases are a match to TRBD2. The length of the CDR3 is 16 residues. Germline loops: CDR1 LGHDT, CDR2 YNNKEL (reference sequence). The J segment lost 9 bases and the V segment lost 3 bases, leaving 11 bases of the junction unmatched. In DNA, the CDR3 is TGTGCCAGCAGCCAGCTCGGTCTAGCGGGAGCGGGTGAGCAGTTCTTC. It specifies CASSQLGLAGAGEQFF.

This clone was detected only a few times. The chain carries TRBV7-9 and TRBJ2-2, with TRBD1 matching over 7 bases. Germline V lookup: CDR1 SEHNR, CDR2 FQNEAQ (reference sequence). The V and J ends lost 2 bases and 2 bases, in that order; junction bases with no gene match: 5. The CDR3 has 16 amino acids. The chain's CDR3 is CASSLTKGANTGELFF. DNA of the CDR3: TGTGCCAGCAGCTTAACGAAGGGGGCAAACACCGGGGAGCTGTTTTTT.

The chain recombines TRBV27 with TRBJ1-2; possibly TRBD1 for D (5 bases). Trimming removed 4 bases at V and 7 bases at J, with 16 bases between. The CDR3 runs to 14 residues. Looked up from germline, CDR1 is MNHEY and CDR2 is SMNVEV (reference sequence). The DNA of the CDR3 is TGTGCCAGCAGTTACGGACAAGGGCTACTTGGCTACACCTTC. The encoded protein is CASSYGQGLLGYTF.

This chain uses TRBV5-1 with TRBJ1-1; perhaps TRBD1 as D (5 bases). This CDR3 has 16 amino acids. Germline-derived CDR1 and CDR2 are SGHRS and YFSETQ. V was pared by 4 bases and J by 5 bases, with 21 bases between. CDR3 coding DNA: TGCGCCAGCAGCCTTCGGGGGGACGGCTTACAGACTGAAGCTTTCTTT. It specifies CASSLRGDGLQTEAFF.

The chain recombines TRBV5-4 with TRBJ2-7, with 9 bases fitting TRBD1. Germline-derived CDR1 and CDR2 are SGHNT and YYREEE (reference sequence). This CDR3 has 15 residues. After removal of 3 bases from V and 4 bases from J, the junction contained 8 bases not matched to a gene. CDR3 in amino acids: CASSSGTGILYEQYF. CDR3 DNA sequence: TGTGCCAGCAGCTCCGGGACAGGGATCCTGTACGAGCAGTACTTC.

CDR3 region: CASSLSGAGATDTQYF. DNA for the CDR3: TGTGCCAGCAGCTTATCCGGAGCGGGAGCAACAGATACGCAGTATTTT. The J gene is TRBJ2-3, the V gene TRBV7-6; 8 bases map to TRBD2. Looked up from germline, CDR1 is SGHVS and CDR2 is FNYEAQ. V shed 2 bases, J shed 3 bases, and the junction held 7 bases outside the gene matches. This CDR3 is built from 16 residues.

The chain has TRBV7-8 and TRBJ2-7; a possible D gene is TRBD1 (5 bases). The CDR3 length is 14 residues. The V end was cut by 5 bases, the J end by 3 bases, with 14 bases between. In germline, CDR1 is SGHVS, CDR2 FQNEAQ. The chain's CDR3 is CASSRLGAIYEQYF. The CDR3 DNA is TGTGCCAGCAGCCGATTAGGGGCTATCTACGAGCAGTACTTC.

The chain couples TRBV19 to TRBJ2-1; 11 bases map to TRBD2. From germline, CDR1 is LNHDA and CDR2 SQIVND (reference sequence). J lost 1 base, V lost 4 bases, and 12 bases had no gene match. CDR3 length: 19 amino acids. The CDR3 reads CASSTGRGTSGASYNEQFF. The CDR3 nucleotides read TGTGCCAGTAGTACAGGACGCGGGACTAGCGGCGCTTCCTACAATGAGCAGTTCTTC.

This clone was found a few times. The V and J genes are TRBV7-2 and TRBJ2-1; 7 bases map to TRBD2. There are 15 residues in the CDR3. Germline CDR1 reads SGHTA; CDR2 reads FQGNSA. V gave up 4 bases and J gave up 10 bases; unmatched junction bases: 13. Written as DNA, the CDR3 is TGTGCCAGCAGCTCGGTACCGGGCGGGAGAGGAGAGCAGTTCTTC. Amino acid sequence: CASSSVPGGRGEQFF.

V and J are TRBV9 and TRBJ2-3; 7 positions agree with TRBD1. There are 16 residues in the CDR3. Looked up from germline, CDR1 is SGDLS and CDR2 is YYNGEE. With 0 bases clipped from V and 1 base from J, the junction kept 5 bases outside the gene matches. Written as DNA, the CDR3 is TGTGCCAGCAGCGTAGGGATAGGACAGGGCACAGATACGCAGTATTTT. Translation gives CASSVGIGQGTDTQYF.

This sequence joins TRBV19 and TRBJ1-3; weak D call: TRBD1 (5 bases). Germline V gene sequence: CDR1 LNHDA, CDR2 SQIVND (reference sequence). Trimming removed 3 bases at V and 3 bases at J, with 12 bases between. The CDR3 loop spans 15 amino acids. The DNA of the CDR3 is TGTGCCAGTAGTATCGACAGCGATATTGGAAACACCATATATTTT. Translated: CASSIDSDIGNTIYF.

J is TRBJ1-1 and V is TRBV4-1; TRBD1 matches at 9 bases. Germline CDR1 reads MGHRA; CDR2 reads YSYEKL. The CDR3 covers 15 residues. J gave up 6 bases and V 4 bases, and 9 bases lay outside the gene matches. The CDR3 loop reads CASSRWDRVKAEAFF. CDR3 DNA sequence: TGCGCCAGCAGCCGGTGGGACAGGGTGAAGGCTGAAGCTTTCTTT.

This clone was picked up many times. The chain combines TRBV1 with TRBJ2-3; no DNA check was done on the table's D call, TRBD2. TRBV1 is marked as a pseudogene. The CDR3 has 11 residues. CDR3 amino acids: CTHGETDTQYF. CDR3 in DNA: TGCACCCACGGGGAGACAGATACGCAGTATTTT.

This rearrangement joins TRBV15 to TRBJ2-4, with D possibly matching TRBD1 (7 bases). The germline V gene encodes CDR1 LNHNV and CDR2 YYDKDF (reference sequence). This CDR3 region has 13 residues. The V and J ends lost 3 bases and 7 bases respectively, with 10 bases between them. The CDR3 sequence: CATSRGGQNIQYF. CDR3 sequence (DNA): TGTGCCACCAGCAGGGGGGGACAGAACATTCAGTACTTC.

The V call is TRBV18, the J call TRBJ2-7, with a weak D call TRBD1 (5 bases). Germline lookup yields CDR1 KGHSH and CDR2 LQKENI. Trimming shortened V by 4 bases and J by 7 bases, and 29 bases separated the two germline ends. The CDR3 is 18 residues long. CDR3: CASSRRAPRPTSDGEQYF. As DNA, the CDR3 is TGTGCCAGCTCACGCAGGGCGCCCCGACCAACTTCTGACGGAGAGCAGTACTTC. Using reference TRBV18 and TRBJ2-7 for the parts outside the CDR3, the full variable domain is NAGVMQNPRHLVRRRGQEARLRCSPMKGHSHVYWYRQLPEEGLKFMVYLQKENIIDESGMPKERFSAEFPKEGPSILRIQQVVRGDSAAYFCASSRRAPRPTSDGEQYFGPGTRLTVT.